Only one count was recorded for the clone carrying this TCR beta chain. These data belong to a study of blood T cell repertoires in COVID-19. Study-wide background: Sites across the United States, Italy and Spain contributed samples from acute and convalescent COVID-19. PBMCs, B-cell-depleted T cells, or T cells provided the cDNA or gDNA that made up the material.

This CDR3 has 14 residues. From germline, CDR1 is MNHEY and CDR2 SMNVEV (reference sequence). V gave up 6 bases and J gave up 3 bases, with 15 bases separating them. Original data processing: Amplification of reference gene primers was used by the study to estimate nucleated cell counts. This table comes from immunoSEQ multiplex PCR, and its TCRdb copy is limited to in-frame clones, with some not included. The V and J calls and clone size come from that table; D and trimming were worked out from the DNA. The sample lists about 240,000 clones; around nine tenths were seen once. The rearrangement links TRBV27 to TRBJ2-7; D may be TRBD1 (7 bases). This clonotype was sampled from a woman in her thirties or forties who had recovered from COVID-19. The specimen was peripheral blood. CDR3 residues: CASSPPGGLYEQYF. The CDR3 DNA sequence: TGTGCCAGCAGCCCCCCAGGGGGACTCTACGAGCAGTACTTC.